This T cell receptor (beta chain) is drawn from a study of post-analysis software for immune sequencing data. Study-level results: Relative to controls, patients had five TRBV segments at higher frequency, with TRBV5-6, TRBV5-1 and TRBV20-1 among these. A significant reduction in normalized Chao1 diversity was observed in multiple sclerosis patients versus controls. The authors found that F measure strongly co-clustered same-batch samples.

V gave up 1 base and J gave up 0 bases, with 11 bases separating them. From germline, CDR1 is MDHEN and CDR2 SYDVKM. This CDR3 has 16 residues. A few counts support this clonotype. No antigen is known for it. Unique molecular identifiers featured in each of the TCR beta cDNA libraries. About half a million cDNA molecules were recovered from an input of 1 to 10 million T cells. TCRdb reprocessed the PCR reads with MiXCR, giving one entry per CDR3 protein. The repertoire has over 700,000 distinct CDR3 sequences, about 32% of them found once; the top ten carry approximately 0.6%. V usage is TRBV28 and J usage is TRBJ2-3; D unclear. Sequenced: blood. This TCR came from a girl aged 10 to 17 with multiple sclerosis. CDR3 sequence reads: CASSLYLPGSTDTQYF. The DNA for the CDR3 is TGTGCCAGCAGTTTATACTTACCGGGTAGCACAGATACGCAGTATTTT.